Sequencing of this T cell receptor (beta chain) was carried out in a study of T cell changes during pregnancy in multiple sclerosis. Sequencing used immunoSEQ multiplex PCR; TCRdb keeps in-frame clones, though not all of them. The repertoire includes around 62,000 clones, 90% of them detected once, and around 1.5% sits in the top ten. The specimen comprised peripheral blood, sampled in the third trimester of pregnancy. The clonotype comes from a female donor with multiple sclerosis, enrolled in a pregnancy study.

CDR3 bases: TGTGCCAGCAGCGTAGGGGCGGGGGAGTACACCGGGGAGCTGTTTTTT. It codes for CASSVGAGEYTGELFF. The chain couples TRBV9 to TRBJ2-2; TRBD2 agrees at 7 bases. This CDR3 region has 16 residues. Unmatched junction bases numbered 5, after V lost 0 bases and J lost 3 bases. Germline V gives CDR1 SGDLS, CDR2 YYNGEE.